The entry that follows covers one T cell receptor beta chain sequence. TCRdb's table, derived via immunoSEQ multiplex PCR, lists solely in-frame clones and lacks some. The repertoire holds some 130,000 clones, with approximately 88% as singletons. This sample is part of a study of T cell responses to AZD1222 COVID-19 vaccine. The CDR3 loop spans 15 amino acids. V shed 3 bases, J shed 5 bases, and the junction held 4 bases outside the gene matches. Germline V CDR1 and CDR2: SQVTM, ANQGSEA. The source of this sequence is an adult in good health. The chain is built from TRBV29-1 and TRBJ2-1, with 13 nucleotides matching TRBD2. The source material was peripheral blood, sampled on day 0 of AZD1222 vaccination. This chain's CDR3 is CSVDTSGGANNEQFF. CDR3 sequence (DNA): TGCAGCGTTGATACTAGCGGGGGGGCCAACAATGAGCAGTTCTTC.